What follows are 17 T cell receptor beta chains derived from one specimen sequenced in a study of cytomegalovirus exposure and HLA in healthy donors (dated by TCRdb to 2016 to 2017). The protocol used for the library was the immunoSEQ multiplex PCR assay. The clones in this table, taken by TCRdb from immuneACCESS, are in-frame only. Not every clone is retained; where verified, under half of the shortfall comes from an unresolved V gene, and the cause of the rest is unknown. Across this sample there are about 130,000 clones, with roughly 89% seen only once. The top ten constitute around 3.3% of the sample. The source material was PBMCs. Receptors originate from a young man in good health and CMV-seronegative.

This clone showed up just once. The genes are TRBV6-5 and TRBJ2-6, with D tentatively TRBD1 (5 bases). This CDR3 has 15 residues. The V and J ends lost 8 bases and 2 bases respectively, with 13 bases between them. CDR1 and CDR2 (germline): MNHEY, SVGAGI. CDR3 DNA: TGTGCCAGCCGACCTACAGGCGCTGGGGCCAACGTCCTGACTTTC. This sequence encodes CASRPTGAGANVLTF.

The chain is built from TRBV10-3 and TRBJ1-2, with 8 nucleotides matching TRBD1. The CDR3 has 14 amino acids. Looked up from germline, CDR1 is ENHRY and CDR2 is SYGVKD. V dropped 3 bases and J dropped 4; count of bases not matched to a gene: 4. CDR3 sequence: CAISDSGGGYGYTF. DNA of the CDR3: TGTGCCATCAGTGACTCAGGGGGCGGCTATGGCTACACCTTC.

This clone was seen just once. The V call is TRBV15, the J call TRBJ1-3, with D unclear. Trimming took 5 bases from V and 1 from J, leaving 12 bases between them. Germline-derived CDR1 and CDR2 are LNHNV and YYDKDF (reference sequence). CDR3 length: 15 residues. In nucleotides, the CDR3 is TGTGCCACCAGCCCCCGGGGTCAGTCTGGAAACACCATATATTTT. It codes for CATSPRGQSGNTIYF.

The CDR3 loop reads CASTPLAGGLETQYF. CDR3 sequence (DNA): TGTGCCAGCACCCCGTTAGCGGGGGGGTTGGAGACCCAGTACTTC. V is TRBV6-5 and J is TRBJ2-5; 11 bases line up with TRBD2. Germline lookup yields CDR1 MNHEY and CDR2 SVGAGI. V shed 7 bases and J 5 bases; nucleotides not matched to a gene: 9. The CDR3 covers 15 residues.

The gene calls are TRBV10-3 and TRBJ2-3, with a weak D call TRBD1 (5 bases). V lost 3 bases and J lost 9, with 13 bases in between. This CDR3 comprises 13 residues. Germline V gives CDR1 ENHRY, CDR2 SYGVKD. The CDR3 reads CAISEGRADTQYF. The DNA of the CDR3 is TGTGCCATCAGTGAAGGCAGGGCGGACACGCAGTATTTT.

V is TRBV5-7 and J is TRBJ1-1; possibly TRBD1 for D (5 bases). TRBV5-7 is known as an ORF, though its function is uncertain. The CDR3 covers 19 residues. V lost 0 bases to trimming and J lost 1 base, with 22 bases between them. CDR3: CASSLAYQGECTPNTEAFF. The CDR3 DNA is TGTGCCAGCAGCTTGGCCTATCAGGGTGAGTGTACTCCGAACACTGAAGCTTTCTTT.

V is TRBV5-1 and J is TRBJ1-6, with 9 bases aligning to TRBD1. J was trimmed by 6 bases and V by 1 base; bases with no gene match: 5. The CDR3 sequence is 16 residues long. From germline, CDR1 is SGHRS and CDR2 YFSETQ. The CDR3 region is CASSLRTGESNSPLHF. CDR3 DNA sequence: TGCGCCAGCAGCTTGCGGACAGGGGAAAGTAATTCACCCCTCCACTTT.

The chain combines TRBV11-2 with TRBJ1-1; unclear D gene. This CDR3 region has 14 residues. The V and J ends lost 5 bases and 1 base respectively, with 11 bases between them. CDR1 is SGHAT and CDR2 is FQNNGV in the germline V gene. The CDR3 nucleotides are TGTGCCAGCAGCACATTAGCAGCGAACACTGAAGCTTTCTTT. This encodes CASSTLAANTEAFF.

V gene TRBV6-1 combines with J gene TRBJ2-1; tentatively, D is TRBD2 (6 bases). Trimming removed 3 bases from V and 8 bases from J, with 17 bases in between. The length of the CDR3 is 15 residues. From germline, CDR1 is MNHNS and CDR2 SASEGT. The CDR3 nucleotides are TGTGCCAGCAGTGAGTTAGCGGTCGTCATCGATGAGCAGTTCTTC. This gives the protein CASSELAVVIDEQFF.

The chain has TRBV27 and TRBJ1-1, with 9 bases that match TRBD1. The CDR3 covers 15 residues. Germline CDR1 and CDR2: MNHEY and SMNVEV (reference sequence). Germline trimming cut 6 bases from V and 0 bases from J; bases unmatched to any gene: 5. The CDR3, as DNA: TGTGCCAGCAGGGGACAGGGCAGGATGAACACTGAAGCTTTCTTT. Protein product: CASRGQGRMNTEAFF.

This clone was counted a few times. The chain employs TRBV27 and TRBJ1-5; 10 bases line up with TRBD1. Per the germline V gene, CDR1 is MNHEY and CDR2 is SMNVEV (reference sequence). There are 17 residues in the CDR3. The V and J ends lost 2 bases and 2 bases, in that order; junction bases with no gene match: 6. CDR3 sequence reads: CASSLVGTGDGNQPQHF. The DNA of the CDR3 is TGTGCCAGCAGTTTAGTGGGGACAGGGGATGGCAATCAGCCCCAGCATTTT.

V is TRBV28 and J is TRBJ2-7; tentatively, D is TRBD2 (5 bases). Germline values: CDR1 MDHEN, CDR2 SYDVKM. Deletions cut 5 bases from V and 7 bases from J, with 27 bases between. The CDR3 runs 17 residues. CDR3 coding DNA: TGTGCCAGCAGTGTCGATATGATGGGCCAACTCGAGCGGGAGCAGTACTTC. Encoded protein: CASSVDMMGQLEREQYF.

This clone was seen once. This chain joins TRBV15 and TRBJ2-1, with a weak D call TRBD2 (6 bases). CDR3 length: 14 residues. Germline CDR1 is LNHNV and CDR2 is YYDKDF (reference sequence). V was shortened by 0 bases and J by 8 bases, with 11 bases between the two germline ends. The CDR3 loop reads CATSRDWTGDEQFF. DNA of the CDR3: TGTGCCACCAGCAGAGATTGGACGGGAGATGAGCAGTTCTTC. Full variable domain (missing parts from reference TRBV15 and TRBJ2-1): DAMVIQNPRYQVTQFGKPVTLSCSQTLNHNVMYWYQQKSSQAPKLLFHYYDKDFNNEADTPDNFQSRRPNTSFCFLDIRSPGLGDTAMYLCATSRDWTGDEQFFGPGTRLTVL.

The chain carries TRBV29-1 and TRBJ2-2; D gene ambiguous. V lost 5 bases, J lost 1 base, and 5 bases lay in between. Germline CDR1 and CDR2: SQVTM and ANQGSEA. The CDR3 loop spans 12 amino acids. The CDR3 bases are TGCAGCGTTTCCGGGAACACCGGGGAGCTGTTTTTT. Protein: CSVSGNTGELFF.

The V and J genes are TRBV6-1 and TRBJ1-4; tentatively, D is TRBD1 (5 bases). Looked up from germline, CDR1 is MNHNS and CDR2 is SASEGT. CDR3 size: 15 residues. Trimming took off 1 base at V and 8 bases at J, with 14 bases between the two ends. In DNA form, the CDR3 reads TGTGCCAGCAGTGAAGGTGGTCAGGGTAAAGAAAAACTGTTTTTT. Amino acid sequence: CASSEGGQGKEKLFF.

V usage is TRBV4-1 and J usage is TRBJ1-5, with 11 bases aligning to TRBD1. The CDR3 extends over 19 amino acids. The V gene's germline CDR1 is MGHRA and CDR2 YSYEKL. J gave up 2 bases and V 0 bases, and 9 bases lay outside the gene matches. DNA for the CDR3: TGCGCCAGCAGCCAAGATCCGGGACAGGGGGACGGGCGCAATCAGCCCCAGCATTTT. Translated, it gives CASSQDPGQGDGRNQPQHF.

The chain is built from TRBV5-4 and TRBJ1-1, with D possibly matching TRBD1 (6 bases). The CDR3 sequence is 16 residues long. Trimming took 0 bases from V and 5 from J, leaving 17 bases between them. The V gene's germline CDR1 is SGHNT and CDR2 YYREEE (reference sequence). The CDR3 DNA follows: TGTGCCAGCAGCTTGGGATTACAGGGAAGCCCTACTGAAGCTTTCTTT. Protein: CASSLGLQGSPTEAFF.